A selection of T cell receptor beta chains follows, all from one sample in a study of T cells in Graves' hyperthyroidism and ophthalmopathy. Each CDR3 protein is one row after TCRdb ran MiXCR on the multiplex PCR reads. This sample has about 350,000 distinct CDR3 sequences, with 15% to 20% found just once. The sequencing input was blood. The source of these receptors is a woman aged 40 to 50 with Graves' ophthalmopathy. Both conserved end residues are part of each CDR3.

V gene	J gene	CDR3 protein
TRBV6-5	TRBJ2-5	CASSYSAGEETQYF
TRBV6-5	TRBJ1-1	CASSYSAIEALF
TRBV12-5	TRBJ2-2	CASGLAPKLLAGGPSGTGELFF
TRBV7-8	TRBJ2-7	CASSLTGEQYF
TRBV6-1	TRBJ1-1	CASSPATLNTEAYF
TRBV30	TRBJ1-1	CAWSALREAFF
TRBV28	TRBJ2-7	CASSFRRRIYEQYF
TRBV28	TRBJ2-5	CASSSPGGANLETQYF
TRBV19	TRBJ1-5	CASSVRGPLSQPQHF
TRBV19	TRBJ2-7	CASSIAGTGDDEQYF
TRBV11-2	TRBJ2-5	CASSLVGGDQTQYF
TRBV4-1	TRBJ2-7	CASSRDISSYEQYF
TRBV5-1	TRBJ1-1	CASSDTGASTEAFF
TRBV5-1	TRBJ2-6	CASSLDPGQGATGANVLTF
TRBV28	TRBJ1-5	CASRKSHSNQPQHF
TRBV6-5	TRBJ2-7	CVSSYRGGDYEQYF
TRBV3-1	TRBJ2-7	CASSSGAPYEQYF
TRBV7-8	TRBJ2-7	CASSLIERGPYEQYF
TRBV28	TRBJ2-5	CASSPETSGGYQETQYF
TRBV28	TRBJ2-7	CASNGRESSSGSLYEQYF
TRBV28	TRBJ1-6	CASSLYGATSGSTPLHF
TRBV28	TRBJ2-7	CASSLLGGTYEQYF